Listed below are T cell receptor beta chains from one sample, sequenced in a study of beta chain features in type 1 diabetes. Clones were sequenced by immunoSEQ multiplex PCR, and TCRdb holds only the in-frame ones, with some missing. The profile shows more than 300,000 clones, roughly 8% of them singletons. Source material: central memory CD4+ T cells from blood. All receptors come from a woman younger than 35 in good health. CDR3s include the opening cysteine and the closing phenylalanine or tryptophan. Fields, in order: CDR3 length, J gene, clone size, V gene, D gene, CDR3 DNA, CDR3 protein. D genes are given only for firm matches. Only some rows state a clone size, as once, few, many or a class for expanded clones.

13,TRBJ2-3,.,TRBV19,.,TGTGCCACCCTGGAGAGAATCACAGATACGCAGTATTTT,CATLERITDTQYF
11,TRBJ2-1,many,TRBV28,.,TGTGCCAGCAGTCTCTACGCCGAGCAGTTCTTC,CASSLYAEQFF
18,TRBJ2-2,.,TRBV4-2,TRBD2,TGTGCCAGCAGCCAAGCCTACGCGGGGACTAGCGGTGTCGGGGAGCTGTTTTTT,CASSQAYAGTSGVGELFF
16,TRBJ1-2,many,TRBV7-8,TRBD1,TGTGCCAGCAGCCCGGCGACCGGGACAGACCACTATGGCTACACCTTC,CASSPATGTDHYGYTF
15,TRBJ2-1,few,TRBV11-2,TRBD2,TGTGCCAGCAGCTTAGAATTCGCCCTAGCGGGAGCACGGTTCTTC,CASSLEFALAGARFF
14,TRBJ1-4,.,TRBV27,.,TGTGCCAGCAAGTTCTGGGGGGATAATGAAAAACTGTTTTTT,CASKFWGDNEKLFF
13,TRBJ2-5,few,TRBV21-1,.,TGTGCCAGCAGCAAAGCGACGAGGCGGGAGCAGTACTTC,CASSKATRREQYF
14,TRBJ2-2,.,TRBV7-3,.,TGTGCCAGCAGCTTAAAACCGAACACCGGGGAGCTGTTTTTT,CASSLKPNTGELFF
13,TRBJ2-3,few,TRBV12-5,.,TGTGCTAGTGGTGGAGGAAGCACAGATACGCAGTATTTT,CASGGGSTDTQYF
14,TRBJ2-7,.,TRBV7-6,TRBD1,TGTGCCAGCAGCATACAGGGGGGAGCCTACGAGCAGTACTTC,CASSIQGGAYEQYF
12,TRBJ2-5,few,TRBV19,TRBD1,TGTGCCAGCCTGGGACAGGGGGAGACCCAGTACTTC,CASLGQGETQYF
17,TRBJ2-7,.,TRBV9,TRBD2,TGTGCCAGCAGCGTAGGCTCGTCCGGCCTCACGGGGGGCGAGCAGTACTTC,CASSVGSSGLTGGEQYF
15,TRBJ1-2,.,TRBV4-3,.,TGCGCCAGCAGCCAAGAGCGGATTACCAACTATGGCTACACCTTC,CASSQERITNYGYTF
14,TRBJ2-2,.,TRBV10-3,TRBD2,TGTGCCACTAGGGACTATATTAACACCGGGGAGCTGTTTTTT,CATRDYINTGELFF
12,TRBJ1-2,.,TRBV19,TRBD1,TGTGCCAGTGGGGACAGGGGACGTGGCTACACCTTC,CASGDRGRGYTF
13,TRBJ2-7,.,TRBV4-1,.,TGCGCCAGCAGCCCGGTGGGGTCCTACGAGCAGTACTTC,CASSPVGSYEQYF
16,TRBJ2-4,few,TRBV5-1,TRBD1,TGCGCCAGCAGCTTGGAACAGACCGGGACAGGGACCATTCAGTACTTC,CASSLEQTGTGTIQYF
16,TRBJ1-3,few,TRBV5-6,.,TGTGCCAGCAGCTTGGGTCTCTGGAACCTTGGAAACACCATATATTTT,CASSLGLWNLGNTIYF
16,TRBJ2-1,.,TRBV5-6,.,TGTGCCAGCAGCAACCTAAACAGGGTTTCCTACAATGAGCAGTTCTTC,CASSNLNRVSYNEQFF
14,TRBJ2-1,many,TRBV7-2,.,TGTGCCAGCAGCCGGGACAACGGGTACAATGAGCAGTTCTTC,CASSRDNGYNEQFF
16,TRBJ2-7,.,TRBV2,TRBD2,TGTGCCAGCAGTGGAACACCCACTAGCGGGAGCTACGAGCAGTACTTC,CASSGTPTSGSYEQYF
13,TRBJ2-3,.,TRBV11-2,TRBD2,TGTGCCAGCAAGCGGGAAATTGCGGATACGCAGTATTTT,CASKREIADTQYF
13,TRBJ2-5,.,TRBV10-3,.,TGTGCCATCAGAGGGGGGGGCACAGAGACCCAGTACTTC,CAIRGGGTETQYF
12,TRBJ2-5,few,TRBV6-5,TRBD1,TGTGCCAGCAGTCAACAGGGGGAGACCCAGTACTTC,CASSQQGETQYF
16,TRBJ2-1,.,TRBV5-6,TRBD2,TGTGCCAGCAGCTTAAGTAGCGGGATAAGGGCGAATGAGCAGTTCTTC,CASSLSSGIRANEQFF
19,TRBJ2-1,.,TRBV29-1,TRBD2,TGCAGCGTAAAACAAACCGGGACTAGCGGGAGCCCCACCTACAATGAGCAGTTCTTC,CSVKQTGTSGSPTYNEQFF
13,TRBJ2-5,.,TRBV7-3,.,TGTGCCAGCAGCCCCCTCCTGGGGAAGACCCAGTACTTC,CASSPLLGKTQYF
15,TRBJ2-3,few,TRBV27,.,TGTGCCAGCAGTTCGCCGTGGGGGGGCACAGATACGCAGTATTTT,CASSSPWGGTDTQYF
14,TRBJ2-7,.,TRBV10-2,.,TGCGCCACTCAAAATCAGGGGTACCGCCTCGAGCAGTACTTC,CATQNQGYRLEQYF
16,TRBJ2-7,.,TRBV4-3,.,TGCGCCAGCAGCCAAGATCGTGGGAGGGGGCAGTACGAGCAGTACTTC,CASSQDRGRGQYEQYF
14,TRBJ2-7,few,TRBV4-2,TRBD1,TGTGCCAGCAGCCCCCCGGGACAGTCCTACGAGCAGTACTTC,CASSPPGQSYEQYF
19,TRBJ2-1,.,TRBV21-1,.,TGTGCCAGCAGCAAAGGCGTATGGTTTTGGGACAGGGGGCATCATGAGCAGTTCTTC,CASSKGVWFWDRGHHEQFF
13,TRBJ2-7,few,TRBV14,.,TGTGCCAGCAGCCAAGGGTATGACTACGAGCAGTACTTC,CASSQGYDYEQYF
15,TRBJ2-7,few,TRBV11-3,.,TGTGCCAGCACCCCCCGGTCGGGGGTGTATTACGAGCAGTACTTC,CASTPRSGVYYEQYF
15,TRBJ1-1,few,TRBV7-2,.,TGTGCCAGCAGCTTCTACTTACAGGGAAGCACTGAAGCTTTCTTT,CASSFYLQGSTEAFF
14,TRBJ2-7,few,TRBV7-2,.,TGTGCCAGCAGCTTAGCGTCTAGCTCCTACGAGCAGTACTTC,CASSLASSSYEQYF
14,TRBJ2-1,few,TRBV21-1,.,TGTGCCGTGCGTCTTCGCGGTCCCTACAATGAGCAGTTCTTC,CAVRLRGPYNEQFF